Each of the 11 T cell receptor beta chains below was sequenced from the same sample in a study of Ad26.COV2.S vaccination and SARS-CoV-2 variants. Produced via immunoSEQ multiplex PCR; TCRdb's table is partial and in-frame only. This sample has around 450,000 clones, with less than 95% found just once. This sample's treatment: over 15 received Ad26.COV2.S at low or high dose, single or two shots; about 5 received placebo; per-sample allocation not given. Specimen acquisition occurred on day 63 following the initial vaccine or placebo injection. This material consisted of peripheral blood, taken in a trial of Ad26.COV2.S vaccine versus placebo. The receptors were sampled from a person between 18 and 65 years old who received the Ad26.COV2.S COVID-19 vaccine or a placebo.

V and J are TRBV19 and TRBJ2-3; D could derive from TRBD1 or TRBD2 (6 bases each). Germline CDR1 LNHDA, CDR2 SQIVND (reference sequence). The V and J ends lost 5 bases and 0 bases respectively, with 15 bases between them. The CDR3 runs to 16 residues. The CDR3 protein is CASSGGPRGSTDTQYF. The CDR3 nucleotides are TGTGCCAGTAGTGGGGGGCCGAGGGGGAGCACAGATACGCAGTATTTT.

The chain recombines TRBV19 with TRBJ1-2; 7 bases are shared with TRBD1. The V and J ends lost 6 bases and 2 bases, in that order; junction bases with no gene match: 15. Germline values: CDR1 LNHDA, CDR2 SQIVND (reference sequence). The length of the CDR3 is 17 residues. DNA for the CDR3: TGTGCCAGTAGCCGACACCCCTTTGACAGGGAGAACTATGGCTACACCTTC. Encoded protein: CASSRHPFDRENYGYTF.

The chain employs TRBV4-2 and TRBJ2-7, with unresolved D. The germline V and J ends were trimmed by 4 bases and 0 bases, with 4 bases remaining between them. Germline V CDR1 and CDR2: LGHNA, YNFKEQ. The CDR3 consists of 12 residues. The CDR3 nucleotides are TGTGCCAGCAGCCGGAGCTCCTACGAGCAGTACTTC. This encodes CASSRSSYEQYF.

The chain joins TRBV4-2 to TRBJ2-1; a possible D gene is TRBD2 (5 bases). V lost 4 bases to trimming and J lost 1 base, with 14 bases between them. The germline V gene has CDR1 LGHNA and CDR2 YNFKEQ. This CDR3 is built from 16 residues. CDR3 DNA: TGTGCCAGCAGCCGCCCCCGGCCGGGGTCCTACAATGAGCAGTTCTTC. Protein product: CASSRPRPGSYNEQFF.

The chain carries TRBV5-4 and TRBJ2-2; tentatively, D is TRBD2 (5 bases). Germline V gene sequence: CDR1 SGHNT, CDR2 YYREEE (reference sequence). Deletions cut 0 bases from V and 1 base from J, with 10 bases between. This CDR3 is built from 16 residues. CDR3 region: CASSLGPAENTGELFF. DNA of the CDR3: TGTGCCAGCAGCTTGGGACCAGCGGAGAACACCGGGGAGCTGTTTTTT.

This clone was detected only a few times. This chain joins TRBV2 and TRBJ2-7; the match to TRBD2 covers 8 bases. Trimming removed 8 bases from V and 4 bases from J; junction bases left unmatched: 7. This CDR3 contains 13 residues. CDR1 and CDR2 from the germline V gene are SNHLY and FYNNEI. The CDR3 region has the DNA TGTGCCAGCGCGCGGGGGGAATGGTACGAGCAGTACTTC. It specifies CASARGEWYEQYF.

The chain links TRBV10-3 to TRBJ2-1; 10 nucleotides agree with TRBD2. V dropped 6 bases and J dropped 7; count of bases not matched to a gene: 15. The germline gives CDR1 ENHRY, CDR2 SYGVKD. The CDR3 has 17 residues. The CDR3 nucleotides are TGTGCCATCAGAAGACCTAATCGAGCGGGAGGGGGAAATGAGCAGTTCTTC. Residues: CAIRRPNRAGGGNEQFF.

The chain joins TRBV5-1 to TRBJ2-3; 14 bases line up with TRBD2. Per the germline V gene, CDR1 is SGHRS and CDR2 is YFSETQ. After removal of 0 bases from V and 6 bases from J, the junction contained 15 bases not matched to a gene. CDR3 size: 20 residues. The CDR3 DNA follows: TGCGCCAGCAGCTTGGCCGGGACTAGCGGGAGTCGGGTTACAAGGGATACGCAGTATTTT. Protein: CASSLAGTSGSRVTRDTQYF.

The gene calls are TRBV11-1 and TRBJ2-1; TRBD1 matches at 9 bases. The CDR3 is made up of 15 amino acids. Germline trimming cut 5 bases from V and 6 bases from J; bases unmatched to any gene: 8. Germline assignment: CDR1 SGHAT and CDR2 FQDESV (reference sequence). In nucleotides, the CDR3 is TGTGCCAGCAGCCTCCCGGACAGGGGTGGCAATGAGCAGTTCTTC. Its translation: CASSLPDRGGNEQFF. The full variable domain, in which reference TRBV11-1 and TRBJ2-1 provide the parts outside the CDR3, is EAEVAQSPRYKITEKSQAVAFWCDPISGHATLYWYRQILGQGPELLVQFQDESVVDDSQLPKDRFSAERLKGVDSTLKIQPAELGDSAMYLCASSLPDRGGNEQFFGPGTRLTVL.

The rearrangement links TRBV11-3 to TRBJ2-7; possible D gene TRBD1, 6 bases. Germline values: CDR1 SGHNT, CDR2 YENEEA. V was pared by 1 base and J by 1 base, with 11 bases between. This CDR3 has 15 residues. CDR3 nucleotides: TGTGCCAGCAGCTTAGGACCGGGACATTCCTACGAGCAGTACTTC. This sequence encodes CASSLGPGHSYEQYF. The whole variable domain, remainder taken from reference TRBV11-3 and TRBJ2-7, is EAGVVQSPRYKIIEKKQPVAFWCNPISGHNTLYWYLQNLGQGPELLIRYENEEAVDDSQLPKDRFSAERLKGVDSTLKIQPAELGDSAVYLCASSLGPGHSYEQYFGPGTRLTVT.

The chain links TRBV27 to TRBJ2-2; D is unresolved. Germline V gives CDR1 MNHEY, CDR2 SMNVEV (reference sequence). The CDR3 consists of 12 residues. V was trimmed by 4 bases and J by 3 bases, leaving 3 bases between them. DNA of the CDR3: TGTGCCAGCAGTTCCCACACCGGGGAGCTGTTTTTT. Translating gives CASSSHTGELFF.